This entry lists 29 T cell receptor beta chains sequenced from one sample in a study of blood T cells in healthy people across ages. Then a second PCR, running roughly 7 to 11 cycles, was carried out with a sample-barcoded 5' primer and a J-beta primer mix. TCRdb re-called the 5' RACE reads with MiXCR, one entry per CDR3 protein. Among about 290,000 distinct CDR3 sequences listed, 25% to 30% were seen once. The sequencing sample was made of blood. These receptors all stem from a woman in her sixties or seventies in good health.

The rearrangement links TRBV9 to TRBJ2-1, with TRBD2 identical over 7 bases. The CDR3 runs 16 residues. V trimming: 4 bases; J trimming: 5 bases; junction bases outside the gene matches: 12. Looked up from germline, CDR1 is SGDLS and CDR2 is YYNGEE. The CDR3, as DNA: TGTGCCAGCAGCTTGCGAGGGGCTAGCGGCCACAATGAGCAGTTCTTC. Residues: CASSLRGASGHNEQFF.

The gene calls are TRBV20-1 and TRBJ2-2; 13 bases map to TRBD2. This CDR3 region has 17 residues. Germline trimming cut 3 bases from V and 6 bases from J; bases unmatched to any gene: 10. In germline, CDR1 is DFQATT, CDR2 SNEGSKA (reference sequence). CDR3 coding DNA: TGCAGTGCTAGCAGACGACTAGCGGGAGGTGTGGCCGGGGAGCTGTTTTTT. It specifies CSASRRLAGGVAGELFF.

The chain links TRBV12-3 or TRBV12-4 to TRBJ2-7; TRBD2 matches 14 bases. This CDR3 is 14 amino acids long. The J segment lost 7 bases and the V segment lost 6 bases, leaving 5 bases of the junction unmatched. The chain's CDR3 is CASSPGTSGREQYF. CDR3 nucleotides: TGTGCCAGCAGCCCCGGGACTAGCGGGAGAGAGCAGTACTTC.

V usage is TRBV7-3 and J usage is TRBJ2-5; a possible D gene is TRBD2 (5 bases). CDR3 length equals 13 residues. CDR1 and CDR2 (germline): SGHTA, FQGTGA. V lost 8 bases, J lost 5 bases, and 15 bases lay in between. The DNA of the CDR3 is TGTGCCAGCGCGAGTAGCGAACTGGAGACCCAGTACTTC. Residues: CASASSELETQYF.

The V gene is TRBV29-1, the J gene TRBJ2-5; possibly TRBD1 or TRBD2 for D (5 bases each). Germline CDR1 is SQVTM and CDR2 is ANQGSEA. V was cut by 7 bases and J by 1 base, with 10 bases left in between. CDR3 length: 12 amino acids. CDR3 in amino acids: CSALGAQETQYF. The CDR3, as DNA: TGCAGCGCCCTCGGGGCCCAAGAGACCCAGTACTTC.

This clonotype has just a few counts. This rearrangement joins TRBV28 to TRBJ1-2; 7 bases map to TRBD1. The CDR3 totals 14 residues. Germline CDR1 and CDR2: MDHEN and SYDVKM. Germline trimming cut 1 base from V and 5 bases from J; bases unmatched to any gene: 4. The CDR3 region has the DNA TGTGCCAGCAGTTTATCAGGCAGGGGGTATGGCTACACCTTC. This sequence encodes CASSLSGRGYGYTF.

This chain links TRBV9 with TRBJ1-2; D not resolved. V was cut by 4 bases and J by 5 bases, with 15 bases left in between. Germline lookup yields CDR1 SGDLS and CDR2 YYNGEE. CDR3 length: 14 amino acids. The CDR3 region is CASSSQPGGYGYTF. The DNA of the CDR3 is TGTGCCAGCAGCTCTCAACCGGGCGGATATGGCTACACCTTC.

V gene TRBV6-6 combines with J gene TRBJ1-5, with D uncertain. The V gene lost 2 bases and the J gene lost 3 bases, with 5 bases spanning the gap. Germline V gene data show CDR1 as MNHNY and CDR2 as SVGAGI (reference sequence). The CDR3 runs 13 residues. Written as DNA, the CDR3 is TGTGCCAGCAGTTACAGGGTCAATCAGCCCCAGCATTTT. Translating gives CASSYRVNQPQHF.

In this sample, this clonotype turned up a few times. A junction boundary mismatches the germline segment, possibly from a read error. The chain employs TRBV6-6 and TRBJ1-5; TRBD1 might be the D (6 bases). The CDR3 is made up of 13 amino acids. Germline V CDR1 and CDR2: MNHNY, SVGAGI (reference sequence). CDR3 DNA: TGTGCCAGCAGCCAACAGGGCGAGCAGCCCCGGCATTTT. Translation: CASSQQGEQPRHF.

V usage is TRBV9 and J usage is TRBJ2-6; TRBD2 aligns across 9 bases. Germline assignment: CDR1 SGDLS and CDR2 YYNGEE. The V gene end was trimmed by 3 bases and the J gene end by 4 bases; junction bases not matched to a gene: 11. CDR3 size: 18 residues. The CDR3 bases are TGTGCCAGCAGCGCCTCCCAGCTAGCGGGATCCGGGGCCAACGTCCTGACTTTC. This codes for CASSASQLAGSGANVLTF.

This chain connects TRBV28 to TRBJ1-2; D call uncertain. The CDR3 length is 14 residues. Germline V lookup: CDR1 MDHEN, CDR2 SYDVKM. V lost 4 bases to trimming and J lost 4 bases, with 13 bases between them. CDR3: CASSSSEPLYGYTF. CDR3 coding DNA: TGTGCCAGCAGTTCCTCGGAACCCCTCTATGGCTACACCTTC.

This chain connects TRBV10-3 to TRBJ2-1, with 9 bases aligning to TRBD2. This CDR3 region has 15 residues. After removal of 3 bases from V and 8 bases from J, the junction contained 8 bases not matched to a gene. The germline gives CDR1 ENHRY, CDR2 SYGVKD. This CDR3 is CAISEGVSGSYEQFF. Here the CDR3 DNA reads TGTGCCATCAGTGAAGGCGTTAGCGGGAGCTATGAGCAGTTCTTC.

The table lists this clonotype with a count of one. The CDR3 DNA is TGTGCCAGCAGTAAAGGGACAGGGGTAAATCAGCCCCAGCATTTT. Amino acids: CASSKGTGVNQPQHF. V and J are TRBV27 and TRBJ1-5; 10 bases map to TRBD1. The CDR3 is 15 residues long. V was clipped by 5 bases and J by 4 bases; unmatched bases: 5. The V gene's germline CDR1 is MNHEY and CDR2 SMNVEV (reference sequence).

The chain couples TRBV29-1 to TRBJ2-3; TRBD2 agrees at 16 bases. V shed 7 bases and J 7 bases; nucleotides not matched to a gene: 11. Germline V gives CDR1 SQVTM, CDR2 ANQGSEA. This CDR3 has 16 residues. CDR3 sequence (DNA): TGCAGCGGATCGCGGGGACTAGCGGGAGGGCTGAATACGCAGTATTTT. Residues: CSGSRGLAGGLNTQYF.

The chain joins TRBV7-2 to TRBJ2-3, with D maybe TRBD2 (6 bases). V was clipped by 2 bases and J by 1 base, with 13 bases between them. CDR3 length: 16 residues. Germline lookup yields CDR1 SGHTA and CDR2 FQGNSA. CDR3 in DNA: TGTGCCAGCAGCTTAAGAATGCGGGACCGCACAGATACGCAGTATTTT. It yields the protein CASSLRMRDRTDTQYF.

This chain connects TRBV7-8 to TRBJ1-5; D is unclear. Germline V gene lookup returns CDR1 SGHVS and CDR2 FQNEAQ. The CDR3 consists of 14 residues. Trimming took off 3 bases at V and 3 bases at J, with 9 bases between the two ends. CDR3 sequence reads: CASSFSTNNQPQHF. CDR3 nucleotide sequence: TGTGCCAGCAGCTTTAGTACGAACAATCAGCCCCAGCATTTT.

The rearrangement links TRBV24-1 to TRBJ1-1; no clear D. Germline assignment: CDR1 KGHDR and CDR2 SFDVKD. V was shortened by 4 bases and J by 12 bases, with 11 bases between the two germline ends. The CDR3 consists of 11 residues. In DNA form, the CDR3 reads TGTGCCACCAGTGACACCATAAAAACTTTCTTT. Protein: CATSDTIKTFF.

This clonotype was counted at least ten times. V usage is TRBV5-5 and J usage is TRBJ2-1; 11 bases agree with TRBD2. There are 16 residues in the CDR3. V shed 4 bases and J 1 base; nucleotides not matched to a gene: 4. CDR1 SGHKS and CDR2 YYEKEE come from the germline V gene (reference sequence). The CDR3 DNA is TGTGCCAGCAGCCTCCGGACTAGCGGGTCCTACAATGAGCAGTTCTTC. As protein: CASSLRTSGSYNEQFF.

This clonotype was observed many times. This chain links TRBV12-3 or TRBV12-4 with TRBJ2-1, with TRBD2 matching 7 bases. The CDR3 totals 19 residues. V lost 5 bases, J lost 0 bases, and 16 bases stayed unmatched. Written as DNA, the CDR3 is TGTGCCAGCAGTGATGTTGGGAGGGGACCGACAAGCTCCTACAATGAGCAGTTCTTC. Encoded protein: CASSDVGRGPTSSYNEQFF.

This clonotype has just a few counts. This chain joins TRBV5-1 and TRBJ1-2; no clear D. The CDR3 is made up of 13 amino acids. The germline V and J ends were trimmed by 2 bases and 8 bases, with 13 bases remaining between them. CDR1 SGHRS and CDR2 YFSETQ come from the germline V gene. CDR3 coding DNA: TGCGCCAGCAGCTTTACCGGGAATCGGGGCTACACCTTC. Its translation: CASSFTGNRGYTF. Supplemented by reference TRBV5-1 and TRBJ1-2, the full variable domain reads KAGVTQTPRYLIKTRGQQVTLSCSPISGHRSVSWYQQTPGQGLQFLFEYFSETQRNKGNFPGRFSGRQFSNSRSEMNVSTLELGDSALYLCASSFTGNRGYTFGSGTRLTVV.

V is TRBV12-3 or TRBV12-4 and J is TRBJ2-1; D gene unclear. The end of the DNA is better explained by TRBJ2-7, so the J call may be wrong. The CDR3 contains 11 residues. The CDR3 region has the DNA TGTGCCAGCAGAAAGGGTGGGGAGCAGTACTTC. Translated, it gives CASRKGGEQYF.

This clonotype was detected only a few times. V is TRBV12-3 or TRBV12-4 and J is TRBJ2-7; 9 positions agree with TRBD1. Losses at the gene ends were 4 bases for V and 4 bases for J; bases not matched to a gene: 8. CDR3 length: 15 residues. CDR3 nucleotide sequence: TGTGCCAGCAGTTCACAGGGGGCCCCGGGATACGAGCAGTACTTC. It is translated as CASSSQGAPGYEQYF.

This clonotype was seen only a few times. V and J are TRBV5-6 and TRBJ1-2, with TRBD1 as a possible D gene (6 bases). The CDR3 consists of 16 residues. Trimming took 1 base from V and 7 from J, leaving 20 bases between them. Germline-derived CDR1 and CDR2 are SGHDT and YYEEEE. The CDR3 coding sequence is TGTGCCAGCAGCTTGAGTCCGACAGGCGGTGAGGCTGGCTACACCTTC. It yields the protein CASSLSPTGGEAGYTF. Full variable domain (missing parts from reference TRBV5-6 and TRBJ1-2): DAGVTQSPTHLIKTRGQQVTLRCSPKSGHDTVSWYQQALGQGPQFIFQYYEEEERQRGNFPDRFSGHQFPNYSSELNVNALLLGDSALYLCASSLSPTGGEAGYTFGSGTRLTVV.

Comment on this clonotype: This may be a read error, as it is one base from a much larger clone. V usage is TRBV7-8 and J usage is TRBJ2-3; the D gene could be TRBD1 or TRBD2 (5 bases each). V was shortened by 5 bases and J by 0 bases, with 9 bases between the two germline ends. Germline CDR1 and CDR2: SGHVS and FQNEAQ. The CDR3 extends over 14 amino acids. The CDR3 here is CASSPGPSTDTQYF. Written as DNA, the CDR3 is TGTGCCAGCAGCCCGGGACCAAGCACAGATACGCAGTATTTT.

J is TRBJ2-1 and V is TRBV28, with 11 positions matching TRBD2. V was clipped by 6 bases and J by 5 bases; unmatched bases: 9. Germline V lookup: CDR1 MDHEN, CDR2 SYDVKM. The CDR3 runs to 16 residues. CDR3 coding DNA: TGTGCCAGCAGACCAGCCGGGACTAGCGGTAACAATGAGCAGTTCTTC. Protein sequence: CASRPAGTSGNNEQFF.

This clonotype was detected ten times or more. The chain is built from TRBV3-1 and TRBJ2-5, with D perhaps matching TRBD1 (6 bases). Trimming stripped 5 bases from V and 3 bases from J, with 13 bases between. The germline V gene encodes CDR1 LGHDT and CDR2 YNNKEL (reference sequence). The CDR3 runs 14 residues. CDR3 sequence (DNA): TGTGCCAGCAGCAGACCGGACAGAAAAGAGACCCAGTACTTC. It yields the protein CASSRPDRKETQYF.

The chain uses TRBV7-9 and TRBJ2-2, with 9 bases matching TRBD1. The CDR3 is 17 amino acids. Losses at the gene ends were 3 bases for V and 4 bases for J; bases not matched to a gene: 9. Germline V gives CDR1 SEHNR, CDR2 FQNEAQ (reference sequence). DNA for the CDR3: TGTGCCAGCAGCTTGGGGCCGGGACAGGGTGCCACCGGGGAGCTGTTTTTT. It specifies CASSLGPGQGATGELFF.

This clonotype came up a few times. This rearrangement joins TRBV6-6 to TRBJ1-6, with D perhaps matching TRBD1 (6 bases). Germline-derived CDR1 and CDR2 are MNHNY and SVGAGI (reference sequence). The CDR3 extends over 14 amino acids. V dropped 5 bases and J dropped 6 bases, with 11 bases sitting between them. The CDR3 here is CASSQTGVNSPLHF. CDR3 sequence (DNA): TGTGCCAGCAGTCAGACAGGTGTTAATTCACCCCTCCACTTT.

There are a few counts of this clonotype. The chain employs TRBV5-1 and TRBJ2-1; unclear D gene. In germline, CDR1 is SGHRS, CDR2 YFSETQ. The CDR3 has 15 amino acids. Trimming took 4 bases from V and 0 from J, leaving 11 bases between them. CDR3 sequence: CASSRSSSSYNEQFF. CDR3 DNA: TGCGCCAGCAGCCGAAGCTCGAGCTCCTACAATGAGCAGTTCTTC.